In this sample, the clone carrying this T cell receptor (beta chain) turned up a few times. Its antigen is currently unknown. The sample belongs to a study of blood T cells in healthy people across ages. General observations from the study: A strong correlation was found between TCR beta diversity and the percentage of naive T cells.

Combining a sample-barcoded 5' primer with a J-beta primer mix, a second PCR ran for roughly 6 to 12 cycles. A template-switch adaptor with 12 random nucleotides tagged each cDNA molecule. One entry per CDR3 protein, called by TCRdb with MiXCR from the 5' RACE reads. The sample lists 1.5 million to 2 million distinct CDR3 sequences; 49% were seen once. Trimming took off 3 bases at V and 5 bases at J, with 12 bases between the two ends. Germline CDR1 SGHAT, CDR2 FQDESV (reference sequence). CDR3 length: 14 amino acids. Caucasian, healthy and from Russia, the donors were aged between about 6 and 100. The gene calls are TRBV11-1 and TRBJ2-3, with D possibly matching TRBD1 (6 bases). Sequencing was carried out using blood. This sequence was found in a woman in her thirties or forties in good health. The CDR3 sequence is CASSFIGGGDTQYF. The CDR3 bases are TGTGCCAGCAGCTTCATTGGGGGCGGAGATACGCAGTATTTT.